This T cell receptor (beta chain) was identified during a study of siplizumab effects on memory and regulatory T cells. Sequencing was performed with immunoSEQ multiplex PCR; in TCRdb, only in-frame clones are kept and a portion is missing. The repertoire holds 100,000 to 110,000 clones, with 94% as singletons. Germline V gene lookup returns CDR1 SNHLY and CDR2 FYNNEI. This CDR3 has 15 amino acids. V trimming: 6 bases; J trimming: 0 bases; junction bases outside the gene matches: 3. The sample taken for sequencing was non-Treg CD4+ T cells sorted from blood. The chain joins TRBV2 to TRBJ2-3; 10 bases align to TRBD2. This receptor was obtained from a human donor in good health. The DNA for the CDR3 is TGTGCCAGCAGAAGGACTAGCGGAAGCACAGATACGCAGTATTTT. Its protein product is CASRRTSGSTDTQYF. The complete variable domain, with remaining parts taken from reference TRBV2 and TRBJ2-3, reads EPEVTQTPSHQVTQMGQEVILRCVPISNHLYFYWYRQILGQKVEFLVSFYNNEISEKSEIFDDQFSVERPDGSNFTLKIRSTKLEDSAMYFCASRRTSGSTDTQYFGPGTRLTVL.